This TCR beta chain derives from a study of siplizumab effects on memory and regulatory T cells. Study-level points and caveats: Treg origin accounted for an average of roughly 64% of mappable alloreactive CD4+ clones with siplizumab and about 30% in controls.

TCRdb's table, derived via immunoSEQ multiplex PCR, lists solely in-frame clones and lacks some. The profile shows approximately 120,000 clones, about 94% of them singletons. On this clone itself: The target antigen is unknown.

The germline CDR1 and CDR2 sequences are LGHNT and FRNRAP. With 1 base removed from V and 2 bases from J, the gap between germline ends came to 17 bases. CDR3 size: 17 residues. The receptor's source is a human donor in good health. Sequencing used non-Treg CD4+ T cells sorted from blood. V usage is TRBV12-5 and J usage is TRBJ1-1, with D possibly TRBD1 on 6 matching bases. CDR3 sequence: CASGLAAKGQINTEAFF. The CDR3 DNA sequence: TGTGCTAGTGGTTTGGCCGCCAAGGGACAAATTAACACTGAAGCTTTCTTT.